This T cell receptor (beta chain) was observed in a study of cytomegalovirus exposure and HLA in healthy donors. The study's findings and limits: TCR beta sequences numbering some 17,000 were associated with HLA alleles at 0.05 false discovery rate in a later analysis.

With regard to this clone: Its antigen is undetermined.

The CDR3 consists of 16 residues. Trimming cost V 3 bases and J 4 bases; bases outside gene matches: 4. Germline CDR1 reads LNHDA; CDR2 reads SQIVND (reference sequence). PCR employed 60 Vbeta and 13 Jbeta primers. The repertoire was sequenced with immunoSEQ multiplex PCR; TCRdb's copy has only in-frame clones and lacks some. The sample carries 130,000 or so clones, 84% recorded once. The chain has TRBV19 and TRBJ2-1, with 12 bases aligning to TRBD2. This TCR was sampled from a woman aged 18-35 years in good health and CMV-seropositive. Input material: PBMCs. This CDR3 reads CASSIILAGGYNEQFF. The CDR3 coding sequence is TGTGCCAGTAGTATCATACTAGCGGGGGGTTACAATGAGCAGTTCTTC.